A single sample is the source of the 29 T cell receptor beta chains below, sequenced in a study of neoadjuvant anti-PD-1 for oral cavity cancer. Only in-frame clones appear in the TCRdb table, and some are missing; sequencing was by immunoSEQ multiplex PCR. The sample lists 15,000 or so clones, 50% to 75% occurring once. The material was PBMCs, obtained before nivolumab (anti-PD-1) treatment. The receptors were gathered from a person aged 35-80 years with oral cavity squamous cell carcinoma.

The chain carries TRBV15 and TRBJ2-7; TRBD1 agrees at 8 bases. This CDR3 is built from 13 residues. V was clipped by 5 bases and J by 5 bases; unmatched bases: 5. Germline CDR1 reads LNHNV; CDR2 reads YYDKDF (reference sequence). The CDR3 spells CATSQDRVNEQYF. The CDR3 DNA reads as TGTGCCACCAGCCAGGACAGGGTTAACGAGCAGTACTTC.

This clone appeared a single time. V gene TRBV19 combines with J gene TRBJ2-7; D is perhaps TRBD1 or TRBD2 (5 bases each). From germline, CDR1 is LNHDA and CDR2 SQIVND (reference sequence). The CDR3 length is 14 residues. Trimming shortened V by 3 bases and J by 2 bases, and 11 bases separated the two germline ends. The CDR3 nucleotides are TGTGCCAGTAGTATCGGGGCAGGGCCCTACGAGCAGTACTTC. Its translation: CASSIGAGPYEQYF.

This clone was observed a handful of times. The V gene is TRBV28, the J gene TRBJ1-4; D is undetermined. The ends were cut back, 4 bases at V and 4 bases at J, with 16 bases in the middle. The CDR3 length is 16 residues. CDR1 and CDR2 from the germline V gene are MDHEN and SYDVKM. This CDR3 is CASSSDATIHNEKLFF. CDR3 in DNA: TGTGCCAGCAGTTCCGACGCTACGATACATAATGAAAAACTGTTTTTT.

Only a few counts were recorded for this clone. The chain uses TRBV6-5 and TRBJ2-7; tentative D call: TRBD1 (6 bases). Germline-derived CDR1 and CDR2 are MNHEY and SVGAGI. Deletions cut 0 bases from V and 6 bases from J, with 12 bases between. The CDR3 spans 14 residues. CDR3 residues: CASSYSYRAGEQYF. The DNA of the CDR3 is TGTGCCAGCAGTTACTCATACAGGGCGGGCGAGCAGTACTTC.

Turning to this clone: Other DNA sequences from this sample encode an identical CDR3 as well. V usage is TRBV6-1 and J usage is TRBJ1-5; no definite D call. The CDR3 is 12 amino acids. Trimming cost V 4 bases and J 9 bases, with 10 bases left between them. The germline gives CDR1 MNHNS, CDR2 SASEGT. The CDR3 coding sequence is TGTGCCAGCAGTGTGCAGAGTAGGCCCCAGCATTTT. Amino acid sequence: CASSVQSRPQHF.

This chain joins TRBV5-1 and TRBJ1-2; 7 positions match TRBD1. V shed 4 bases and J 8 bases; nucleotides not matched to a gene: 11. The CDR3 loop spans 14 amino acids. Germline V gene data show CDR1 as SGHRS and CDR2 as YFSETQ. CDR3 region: CASSPTGPEGGYTF. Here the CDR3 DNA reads TGCGCCAGCAGCCCGACAGGGCCTGAAGGGGGCTACACCTTC.

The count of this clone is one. CDR3 DNA sequence: TGCGCCAGCACCAAAGGGCGGGAGGGCCGGGGAGATACGCAGTATTTT. This translates into CASTKGREGRGDTQYF. J is TRBJ2-3 and V is TRBV4-1, with 9 positions matching TRBD2. This CDR3 spans 16 amino acids. The trim removed 7 bases at V and 5 bases at J, leaving 13 bases unmatched. CDR1 and CDR2 (germline): MGHRA, YSYEKL.

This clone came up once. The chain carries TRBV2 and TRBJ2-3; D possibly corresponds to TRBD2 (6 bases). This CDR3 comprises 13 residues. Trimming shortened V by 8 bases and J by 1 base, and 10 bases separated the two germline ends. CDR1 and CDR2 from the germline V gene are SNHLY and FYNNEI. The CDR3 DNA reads TGTGCCAGCGGAGGGGTAGGCACAGATACGCAGTATTTT. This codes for CASGGVGTDTQYF.

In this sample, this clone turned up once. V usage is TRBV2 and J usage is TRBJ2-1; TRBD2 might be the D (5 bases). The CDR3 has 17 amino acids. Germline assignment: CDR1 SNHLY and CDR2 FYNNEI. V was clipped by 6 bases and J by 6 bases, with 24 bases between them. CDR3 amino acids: CASSRRVDASRGNEQFF. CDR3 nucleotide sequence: TGTGCCAGCAGCAGGCGCGTTGACGCTTCCCGGGGCAATGAGCAGTTCTTC.

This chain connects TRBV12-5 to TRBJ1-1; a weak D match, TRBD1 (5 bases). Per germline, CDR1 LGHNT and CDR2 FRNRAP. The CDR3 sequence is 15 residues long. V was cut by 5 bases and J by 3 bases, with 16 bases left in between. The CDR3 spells CASGPGLLGDTEAFF. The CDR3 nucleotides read TGTGCTAGTGGTCCAGGACTCTTGGGGGACACTGAAGCTTTCTTT.

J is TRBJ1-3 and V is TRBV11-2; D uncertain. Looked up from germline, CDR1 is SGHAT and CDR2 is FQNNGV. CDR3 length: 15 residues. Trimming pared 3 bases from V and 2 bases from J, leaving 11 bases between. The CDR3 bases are TGTGCCAGCAGCTTTTCACCATCCGCTGGAAACACCATATATTTT. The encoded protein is CASSFSPSAGNTIYF.

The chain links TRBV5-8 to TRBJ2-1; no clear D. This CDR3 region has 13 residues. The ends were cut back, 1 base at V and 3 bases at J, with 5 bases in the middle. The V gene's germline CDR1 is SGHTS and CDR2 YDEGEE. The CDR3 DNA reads TGTGCCAGCAGCTTGTTCAACTACAATGAGCAGTTCTTC. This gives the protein CASSLFNYNEQFF.

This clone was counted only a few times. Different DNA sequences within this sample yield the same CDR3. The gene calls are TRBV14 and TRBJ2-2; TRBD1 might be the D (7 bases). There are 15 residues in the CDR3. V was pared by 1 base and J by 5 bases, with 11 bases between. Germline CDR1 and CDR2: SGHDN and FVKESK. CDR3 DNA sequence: TGTGCCAGCAGCCAAGGGGCAGGGGGGACCGGGGAGCTGTTTTTT. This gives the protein CASSQGAGGTGELFF. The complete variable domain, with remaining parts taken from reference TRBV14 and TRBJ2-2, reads EAGVTQFPSHSVIEKGQTVTLRCDPISGHDNLYWYRRVMGKEIKFLLHFVKESKQDESGMPNNRFLAERTGGTYSTLKVQPAELEDSGVYFCASSQGAGGTGELFFGEGSRLTVL.

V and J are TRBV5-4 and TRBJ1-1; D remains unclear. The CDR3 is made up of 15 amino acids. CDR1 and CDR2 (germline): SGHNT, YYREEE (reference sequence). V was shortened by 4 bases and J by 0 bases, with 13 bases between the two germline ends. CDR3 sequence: CASSARLRMNTEAFF. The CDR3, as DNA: TGTGCCAGCAGCGCTAGGTTGAGAATGAACACTGAAGCTTTCTTT.

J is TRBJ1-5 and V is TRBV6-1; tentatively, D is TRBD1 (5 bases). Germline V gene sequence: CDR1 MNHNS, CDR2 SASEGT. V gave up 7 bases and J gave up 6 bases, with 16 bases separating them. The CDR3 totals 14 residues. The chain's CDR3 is CASTMKSRVQPQHF. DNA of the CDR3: TGTGCCAGCACCATGAAGAGCAGGGTTCAGCCCCAGCATTTT.

The CDR3 loop is CASSLAPGHPDTQYF. CDR3 nucleotides: TGCGCCAGCAGCTTGGCTCCGGGTCACCCAGATACGCAGTATTTT. The chain combines TRBV5-1 with TRBJ2-3; D not certain. Germline values: CDR1 SGHRS, CDR2 YFSETQ. Trimming cost V 0 bases and J 4 bases, with 12 bases left between them. This CDR3 contains 15 residues.

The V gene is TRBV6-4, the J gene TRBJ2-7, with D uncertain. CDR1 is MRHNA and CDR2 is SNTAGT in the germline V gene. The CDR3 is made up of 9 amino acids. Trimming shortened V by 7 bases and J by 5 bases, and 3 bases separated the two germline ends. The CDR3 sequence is CASIHEQYF. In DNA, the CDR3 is TGTGCCAGCATTCACGAGCAGTACTTC.

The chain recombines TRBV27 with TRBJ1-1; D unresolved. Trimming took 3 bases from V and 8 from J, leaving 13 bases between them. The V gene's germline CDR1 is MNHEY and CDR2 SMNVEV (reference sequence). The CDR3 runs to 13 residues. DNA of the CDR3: TGTGCCAGCAGTTTTTGGGATCGGCAGGAAGCTTTCTTT. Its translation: CASSFWDRQEAFF.

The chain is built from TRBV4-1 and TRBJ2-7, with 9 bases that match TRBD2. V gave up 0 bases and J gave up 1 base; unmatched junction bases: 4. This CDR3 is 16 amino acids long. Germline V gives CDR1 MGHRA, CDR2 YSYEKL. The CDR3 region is CASSQDLAGGSYEQYF. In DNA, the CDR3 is TGCGCCAGCAGCCAAGATCTGGCGGGAGGGTCCTACGAGCAGTACTTC.

CDR3 sequence reads: CSVVGLAENTQYF. CDR3 DNA sequence: TGCAGCGTTGTAGGACTAGCGGAGAATACGCAGTATTTT. The chain is built from TRBV29-1 and TRBJ2-3; 10 bases line up with TRBD2. The junction had 5 bases not matched to a gene; V was cut back by 4 bases and J by 7 bases. CDR1 is SQVTM, CDR2 ANQGSEA, per germline. There are 13 residues in the CDR3.

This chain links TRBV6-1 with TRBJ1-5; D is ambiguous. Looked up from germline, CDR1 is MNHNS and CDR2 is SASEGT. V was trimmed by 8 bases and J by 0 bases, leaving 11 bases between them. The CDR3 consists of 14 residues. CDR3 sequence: CASSQWNSNQPQHF. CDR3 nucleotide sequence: TGTGCCAGCTCCCAGTGGAATAGCAATCAGCCCCAGCATTTT.

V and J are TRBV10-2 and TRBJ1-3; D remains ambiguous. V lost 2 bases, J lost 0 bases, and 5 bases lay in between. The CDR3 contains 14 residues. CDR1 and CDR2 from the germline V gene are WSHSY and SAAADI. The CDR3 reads CASSEGSSGNTIYF. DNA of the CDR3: TGCGCCAGCAGTGAGGGCAGCTCTGGAAACACCATATATTTT.

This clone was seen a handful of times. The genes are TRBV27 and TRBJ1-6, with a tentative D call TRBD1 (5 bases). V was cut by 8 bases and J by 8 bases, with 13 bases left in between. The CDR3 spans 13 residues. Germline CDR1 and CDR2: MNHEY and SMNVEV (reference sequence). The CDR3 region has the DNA TGTGCCAGCGGACACGCTTGGGATTCACCCCTCCACTTT. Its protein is CASGHAWDSPLHF.

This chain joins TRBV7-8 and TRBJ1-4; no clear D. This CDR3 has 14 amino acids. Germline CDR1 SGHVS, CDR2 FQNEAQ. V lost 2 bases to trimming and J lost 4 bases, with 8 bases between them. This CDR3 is CASSLYGFNEKLFF. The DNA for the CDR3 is TGTGCCAGCAGCTTATACGGATTTAATGAAAAACTGTTTTTT.

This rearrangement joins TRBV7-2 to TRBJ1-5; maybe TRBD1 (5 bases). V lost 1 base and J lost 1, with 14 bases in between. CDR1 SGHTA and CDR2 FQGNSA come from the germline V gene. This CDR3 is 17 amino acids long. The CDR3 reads CASSLEGLPKSNQPQHF. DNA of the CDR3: TGTGCCAGCAGCTTAGAGGGACTGCCGAAGAGCAATCAGCCCCAGCATTTT.

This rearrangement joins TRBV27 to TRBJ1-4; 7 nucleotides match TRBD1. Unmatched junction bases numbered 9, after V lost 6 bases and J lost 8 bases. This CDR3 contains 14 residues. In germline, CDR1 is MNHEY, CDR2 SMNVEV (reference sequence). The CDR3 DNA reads TGTGCCAGCAGGTCGACAGGGTTGGGCGAAAAACTGTTTTTT. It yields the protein CASRSTGLGEKLFF.

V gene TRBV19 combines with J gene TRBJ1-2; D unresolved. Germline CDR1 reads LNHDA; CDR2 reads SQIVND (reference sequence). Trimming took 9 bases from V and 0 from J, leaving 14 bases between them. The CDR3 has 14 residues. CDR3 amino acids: CASRPGTTNYGYTF. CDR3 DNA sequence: TGTGCCAGCCGGCCGGGAACTACTAACTATGGCTACACCTTC.

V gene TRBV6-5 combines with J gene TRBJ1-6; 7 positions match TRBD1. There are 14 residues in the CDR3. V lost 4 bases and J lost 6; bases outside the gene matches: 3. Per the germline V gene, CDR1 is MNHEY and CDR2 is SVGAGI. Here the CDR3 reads CASSWDSINSPLHF. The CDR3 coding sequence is TGTGCCAGCAGTTGGGACAGCATTAATTCACCCCTCCACTTT.

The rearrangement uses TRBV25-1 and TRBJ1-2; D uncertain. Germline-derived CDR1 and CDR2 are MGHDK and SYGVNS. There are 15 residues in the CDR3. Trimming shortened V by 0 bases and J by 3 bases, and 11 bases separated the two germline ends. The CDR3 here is CASSEYGNRDYGYTF. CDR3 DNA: TGTGCCAGCAGTGAATATGGTAACAGAGACTATGGCTACACCTTC.